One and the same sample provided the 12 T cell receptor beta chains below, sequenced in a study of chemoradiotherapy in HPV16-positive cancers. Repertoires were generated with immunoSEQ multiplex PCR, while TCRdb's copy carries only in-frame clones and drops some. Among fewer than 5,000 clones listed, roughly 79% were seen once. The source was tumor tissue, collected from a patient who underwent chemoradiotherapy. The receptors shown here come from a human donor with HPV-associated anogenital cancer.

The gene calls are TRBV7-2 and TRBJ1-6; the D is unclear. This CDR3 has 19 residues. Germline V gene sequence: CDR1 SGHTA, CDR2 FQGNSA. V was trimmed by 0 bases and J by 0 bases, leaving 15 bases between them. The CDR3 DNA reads TGTGCCAGCAGCTTAGCGCCGTCGACTTGGGTCTCCTATAATTCACCCCTCCACTTT. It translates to CASSLAPSTWVSYNSPLHF. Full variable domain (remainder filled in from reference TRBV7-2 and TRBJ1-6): GAGVSQSPSNKVTEKGKDVELRCDPISGHTALYWYRQSLGQGLEFLIYFQGNSAPDKSGLPSDRFSAERTGGSVSTLTIQRTQQEDSAVYLCASSLAPSTWVSYNSPLHFGNGTRLTVT.

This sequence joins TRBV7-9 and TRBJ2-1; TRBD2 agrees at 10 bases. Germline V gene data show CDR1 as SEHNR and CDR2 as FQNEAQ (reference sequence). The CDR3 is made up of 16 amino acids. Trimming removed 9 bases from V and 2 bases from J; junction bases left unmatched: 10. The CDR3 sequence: CAREEIAGGTYNEQFF. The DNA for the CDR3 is TGTGCCAGGGAGGAAATAGCGGGGGGAACCTACAATGAGCAGTTCTTC.

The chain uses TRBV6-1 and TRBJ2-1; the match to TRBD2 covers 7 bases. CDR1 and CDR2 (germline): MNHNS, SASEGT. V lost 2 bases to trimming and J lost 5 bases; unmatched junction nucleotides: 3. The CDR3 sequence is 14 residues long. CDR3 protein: CASSEWGGNNEQFF. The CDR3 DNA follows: TGTGCCAGCAGTGAATGGGGGGGGAACAATGAGCAGTTCTTC.

CDR3 amino acids: CASRAGGQETQYF. In DNA, the CDR3 is TGCGCCAGCCGAGCGGGAGGTCAAGAGACCCAGTACTTC. This chain uses TRBV5-1 with TRBJ2-5; 9 bases fit TRBD2. The CDR3 contains 13 residues. The V gene's germline CDR1 is SGHRS and CDR2 YFSETQ. V lost 7 bases to trimming and J lost 2 bases; unmatched junction nucleotides: 3.

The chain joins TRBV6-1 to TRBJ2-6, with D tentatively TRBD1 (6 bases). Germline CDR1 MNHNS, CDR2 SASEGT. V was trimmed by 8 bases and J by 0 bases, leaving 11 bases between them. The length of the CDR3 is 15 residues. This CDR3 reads CASALGGSGANVLTF. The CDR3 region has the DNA TGTGCCAGCGCACTAGGGGGCTCTGGGGCCAACGTCCTGACTTTC.

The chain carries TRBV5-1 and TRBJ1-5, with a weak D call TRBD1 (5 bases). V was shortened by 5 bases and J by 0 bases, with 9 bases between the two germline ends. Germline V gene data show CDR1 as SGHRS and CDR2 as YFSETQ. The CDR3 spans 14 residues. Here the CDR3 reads CASRGDYSNQPQHF. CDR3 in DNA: TGCGCCAGCAGGGGGGACTATAGCAATCAGCCCCAGCATTTT.

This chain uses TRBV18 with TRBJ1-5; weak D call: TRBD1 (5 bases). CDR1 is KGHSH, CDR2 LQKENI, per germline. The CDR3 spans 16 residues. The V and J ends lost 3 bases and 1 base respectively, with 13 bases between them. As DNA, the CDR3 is TGTGCCAGCTCACCGGGGGGTCCCCGAAGCAATCAGCCCCAGCATTTT. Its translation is CASSPGGPRSNQPQHF.

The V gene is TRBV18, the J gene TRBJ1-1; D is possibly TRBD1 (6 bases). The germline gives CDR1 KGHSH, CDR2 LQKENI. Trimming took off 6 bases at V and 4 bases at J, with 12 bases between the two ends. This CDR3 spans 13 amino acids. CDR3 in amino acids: CASSSDRSTEAFF. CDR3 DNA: TGTGCCAGCTCGTCCGACAGGAGCACTGAAGCTTTCTTT.

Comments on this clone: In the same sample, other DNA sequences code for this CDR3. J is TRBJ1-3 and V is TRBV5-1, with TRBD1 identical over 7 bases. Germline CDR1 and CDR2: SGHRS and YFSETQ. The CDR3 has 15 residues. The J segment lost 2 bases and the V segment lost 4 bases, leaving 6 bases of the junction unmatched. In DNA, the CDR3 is TGCGCCAGCAGCCTGACAGGGACCGCTGGAAACACCATATATTTT. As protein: CASSLTGTAGNTIYF. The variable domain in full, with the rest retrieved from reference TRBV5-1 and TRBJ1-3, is KAGVTQTPRYLIKTRGQQVTLSCSPISGHRSVSWYQQTPGQGLQFLFEYFSETQRNKGNFPGRFSGRQFSNSRSEMNVSTLELGDSALYLCASSLTGTAGNTIYFGEGSWLTVV.

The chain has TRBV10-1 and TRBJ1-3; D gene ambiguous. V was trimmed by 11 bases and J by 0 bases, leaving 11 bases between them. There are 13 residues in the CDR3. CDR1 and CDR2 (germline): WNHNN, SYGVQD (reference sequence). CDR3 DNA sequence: TGCGCCGTCTCTCCAAGCTCTGGAAACACCATATATTTT. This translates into CAVSPSSGNTIYF.

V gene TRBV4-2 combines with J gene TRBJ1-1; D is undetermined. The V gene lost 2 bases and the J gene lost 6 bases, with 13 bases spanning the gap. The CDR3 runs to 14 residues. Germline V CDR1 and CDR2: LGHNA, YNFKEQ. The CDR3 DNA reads TGTGCCAGCAGCCAAAAAGACGAGGCCGCTGAAGCTTTCTTT. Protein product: CASSQKDEAAEAFF.

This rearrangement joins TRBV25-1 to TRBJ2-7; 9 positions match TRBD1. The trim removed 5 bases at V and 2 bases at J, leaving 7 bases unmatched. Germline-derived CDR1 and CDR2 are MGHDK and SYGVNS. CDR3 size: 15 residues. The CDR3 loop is CASSKTGGYTYEQYF. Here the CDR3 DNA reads TGTGCCAGCAGTAAAACAGGGGGCTATACCTACGAGCAGTACTTC.